Each of the 12 T cell receptor beta chains below was sequenced from the same sample in a study of vaccination effects on CD4 cells after COVID-19 (dated by TCRdb to between 2021 and 2024). These receptors lack a known antigen. Libraries were made using the immunoSEQ multiplex PCR assay. TCRdb re-hosts the immuneACCESS table, in-frame sequences only. Its copies lack some clones; in the studies checked, an unresolved V gene accounts for under half of them, and the cause for the rest is not known. The sample table holds around 62,000 clones, of which around 70% were seen once. Together, the top ten hold around 2.2% of the sample. After less than 13 days of culture, CD4+ T cells were isolated with the EasySep CD4+ T cell isolation kit. Participants received two doses of either the BNT162b2 or the mRNA-1273 mRNA SARS-CoV-2 vaccine. The sample in question was CD4+ T cells from PBMCs cultured without peptide, obtained after COVID-19 vaccination. Receptors originate from a human donor who received a COVID-19 vaccine.

The chain recombines TRBV5-5 with TRBJ1-4, with a possible D match to TRBD1 (5 bases). Trimming shortened V by 0 bases and J by 8 bases, and 14 bases separated the two germline ends. The CDR3 totals 15 residues. Per the germline V gene, CDR1 is SGHKS and CDR2 is YYEKEE (reference sequence). The CDR3 loop reads CASSLAVGPGEKLFF. In DNA, the CDR3 is TGTGCCAGCAGCTTGGCCGTGGGGCCGGGAGAAAAACTGTTTTTT.

The V gene is TRBV24-1, the J gene TRBJ1-4, with TRBD1 matching over 7 bases. CDR3 size: 15 residues. CDR1 KGHDR and CDR2 SFDVKD come from the germline V gene. The J segment lost 8 bases and the V segment lost 4 bases, leaving 9 bases of the junction unmatched. CDR3 region: CATSELTGQDEKLFF. For the CDR3, the DNA is TGTGCCACCAGTGAGTTGACAGGGCAGGACGAAAAACTGTTTTTT.

V usage is TRBV6-5 and J usage is TRBJ1-2; the match to TRBD1 covers 11 bases. CDR3 length: 14 amino acids. After removal of 5 bases from V and 8 bases from J, the junction contained 7 bases not matched to a gene. Germline values: CDR1 MNHEY, CDR2 SVGAGI. The CDR3 DNA is TGTGCCAGCAGTCCCGGACAGGGGGCCCGGGGCTACACCTTC. Its translation is CASSPGQGARGYTF.

The rearrangement uses TRBV4-1 and TRBJ1-2, with D tentatively TRBD1 (5 bases). CDR3 length equals 17 residues. V lost 4 bases to trimming and J lost 1 base, with 19 bases between them. The germline V gene encodes CDR1 MGHRA and CDR2 YSYEKL. CDR3 DNA: TGCGCCAGCAGCCCCGGTCATTCTAGGGGTATTAACTATGGCTACACCTTC. This codes for CASSPGHSRGINYGYTF.

This rearrangement joins TRBV19 to TRBJ2-2, with a tentative D call TRBD2 (6 bases). This CDR3 spans 14 amino acids. Trimming stripped 3 bases from V and 6 bases from J, with 11 bases between. Germline assignment: CDR1 LNHDA and CDR2 SQIVND (reference sequence). The CDR3 DNA reads TGTGCCAGTAGTATCGCGGGGTTCGCCGGGGAGCTGTTTTTT. As protein: CASSIAGFAGELFF.

This chain uses TRBV5-1 with TRBJ2-3, with 7 bases aligning to TRBD1. Unmatched junction bases numbered 1, after V lost 2 bases and J lost 4 bases. The CDR3 loop spans 13 amino acids. Germline V gene lookup returns CDR1 SGHRS and CDR2 YFSETQ. CDR3 amino acids: CASSLQGSDTQYF. Here the CDR3 DNA reads TGCGCCAGCAGCTTACAGGGGTCAGATACGCAGTATTTT.

A few counts support this clone. V usage is TRBV6-5 and J usage is TRBJ2-3, with unresolved D. The V and J ends lost 6 bases and 1 base respectively, with 11 bases between them. The CDR3 consists of 14 residues. The germline V gene has CDR1 MNHEY and CDR2 SVGAGI. The CDR3 coding sequence is TGTGCCAGCAGCCCCGACTTTGGCACAGATACGCAGTATTTT. This codes for CASSPDFGTDTQYF.

A few counts support this clone. The V gene is TRBV5-6, the J gene TRBJ1-1; 9 bases agree with TRBD1. J gave up 10 bases and V 4 bases, and 8 bases lay outside the gene matches. This CDR3 has 13 residues. Germline assignment: CDR1 SGHDT and CDR2 YYEEEE. The CDR3 sequence is CASSPGQGEGAFF. CDR3 nucleotide sequence: TGTGCCAGCAGCCCGGGACAGGGAGAGGGAGCTTTCTTT. Full variable domain (remainder filled in from reference TRBV5-6 and TRBJ1-1): DAGVTQSPTHLIKTRGQQVTLRCSPKSGHDTVSWYQQALGQGPQFIFQYYEEEERQRGNFPDRFSGHQFPNYSSELNVNALLLGDSALYLCASSPGQGEGAFFGQGTRLTVV.

CDR3 in DNA: TGTGCCAGCAGTGACCCCGGACCGCGATCTGGAAACACCATATATTTT. The encoded protein is CASSDPGPRSGNTIYF. The J gene is TRBJ1-3, the V gene TRBV27, with no clear D. The germline gives CDR1 MNHEY, CDR2 SMNVEV (reference sequence). The CDR3 runs to 16 residues. V lost 5 bases and J lost 1, with 15 bases in between.

The chain recombines TRBV18 with TRBJ2-7; 8 bases align to TRBD2. This CDR3 is 14 amino acids long. Trimming took 5 bases from V and 0 from J; bases not matched to a gene: 3. Germline V gives CDR1 KGHSH, CDR2 LQKENI. CDR3 bases: TGTGCCAGCTCATCCGGGACTAGCTCCTACGAGCAGTACGTC. Encoded protein: CASSSGTSSYEQYV.

The J gene is TRBJ1-6, the V gene TRBV4-1, with unresolved D. In germline, CDR1 is MGHRA, CDR2 YSYEKL. The CDR3 has 14 amino acids. V dropped 0 bases and J dropped 10 bases, with 10 bases sitting between them. The CDR3, as DNA: TGCGCCAGCAGCCAAGATATGTTTGGATCACCCCTCCACTTT. Translation gives CASSQDMFGSPLHF.

V gene TRBV18 combines with J gene TRBJ1-2; unclear D gene. V gave up 3 bases and J gave up 5 bases, with 16 bases separating them. The CDR3 extends over 15 amino acids. Germline V gene lookup returns CDR1 KGHSH and CDR2 LQKENI. The DNA of the CDR3 is TGTGCCAGCTCACCCTACTGGACGGAGGGATATGGCTACACCTTC. It specifies CASSPYWTEGYGYTF.